The 32 T cell receptor beta chains presented below share a single source sample, sequenced in a study of T cells in narcolepsy. The repertoire was sequenced with immunoSEQ multiplex PCR; TCRdb's copy has only in-frame clones and lacks some. The profile shows roughly 24,000 clones, approximately 82% of them singletons. Sequenced input: memory (CD45RA-) CD4+ T cells from blood. These TCRs come from a human donor in good health.

The V gene is TRBV27, the J gene TRBJ2-7; the D call may be TRBD1 or TRBD2 (5 bases each). The CDR3 loop spans 14 amino acids. Germline V gives CDR1 MNHEY, CDR2 SMNVEV (reference sequence). V was cut by 2 bases and J by 3 bases, with 11 bases left in between. In DNA, the CDR3 is TGTGCCAGCAGTTTACCGGGACGGGTCTACGAGCAGTACTTC. This encodes CASSLPGRVYEQYF.

The chain uses TRBV20-1 and TRBJ2-7; 8 nucleotides agree with TRBD1. Germline loops: CDR1 DFQATT, CDR2 SNEGSKA (reference sequence). This CDR3 contains 11 residues. Germline trimming cut 6 bases from V and 5 bases from J; bases unmatched to any gene: 3. CDR3 nucleotide sequence: TGCAGTGCCAAACAGGGGGACGAGCAGTACTTC. It translates to CSAKQGDEQYF.

The rearrangement links TRBV2 to TRBJ1-4; unclear D gene. Germline V gene sequence: CDR1 SNHLY, CDR2 FYNNEI. Trimming took 4 bases from V and 8 from J, leaving 14 bases between them. The CDR3 length is 14 residues. The DNA for the CDR3 is TGTGCCAGCAGTGGGCAGTTAGGAGCGGAAAAACTGTTTTTT. As protein: CASSGQLGAEKLFF.

Details on this clone: The junction departs from the called germline gene at one end, perhaps through a read error. Other DNA variants within this sample encode the same CDR3. The genes are TRBV2 and TRBJ1-1; 9 nucleotides align to TRBD1. The CDR3 loop spans 15 amino acids. Germline CDR1 SNHLY, CDR2 FYNNEI. The CDR3 sequence is CASRARQGGNTEAFF. Written as DNA, the CDR3 is TGTGCCAGCAGGGCCCGACAGGGGGGGAACACTGAAGCCTTCTTT.

The chain uses TRBV11-3 and TRBJ2-3; no firm D call. Deletions cut 1 base from V and 1 base from J, with 9 bases between. CDR1 SGHNT and CDR2 YENEEA come from the germline V gene. This CDR3 is built from 15 residues. The CDR3 bases are TGTGCCAGCAGCTTAGGGGGAATCGGCACAGATACGCAGTATTTT. It specifies CASSLGGIGTDTQYF.

The rearrangement links TRBV18 to TRBJ2-1; 9 bases are shared with TRBD2. V shed 3 bases, J shed 0 bases, and the junction held 12 bases outside the gene matches. Looked up from germline, CDR1 is KGHSH and CDR2 is LQKENI. The CDR3 runs 19 residues. CDR3 amino acids: CASSPRGSGGGSSYNEQFF. The CDR3, as DNA: TGTGCCAGCTCACCCCGGGGTAGCGGGGGAGGTAGCTCCTACAATGAGCAGTTCTTC.

The V and J genes are TRBV7-2 and TRBJ2-1, with D possibly TRBD2 on 5 matching bases. The V gene lost 2 bases and the J gene lost 1 base, with 9 bases spanning the gap. This CDR3 comprises 15 residues. CDR1 and CDR2 (germline): SGHTA, FQGNSA. The CDR3 here is CASSLKSGSYNEQFF. The CDR3 bases are TGTGCCAGCAGCTTAAAGAGCGGTTCCTACAATGAGCAGTTCTTC.

This sequence joins TRBV7-2 and TRBJ2-3, with D tentatively TRBD1 (5 bases). The CDR3 extends over 15 amino acids. Trimming pared 3 bases from V and 1 base from J, leaving 11 bases between. The germline CDR1 and CDR2 sequences are SGHTA and FQGNSA. The CDR3 is CASSFQGTGTDTQYF. CDR3 in DNA: TGTGCCAGCAGCTTTCAGGGTACTGGCACAGATACGCAGTATTTT.

The CDR3 reads CASSRDGYTF. CDR3 DNA sequence: TGTGCCAGCAGCAGGGACGGCTACACCTTC. V usage is TRBV6-5 and J usage is TRBJ1-2; D perhaps matches TRBD1 (5 bases). Germline V lookup: CDR1 MNHEY, CDR2 SVGAGI. The CDR3 length is 10 residues. V was trimmed by 6 bases and J by 8 bases, leaving 7 bases between them.

The genes are TRBV5-6 and TRBJ1-6; D uncertain. The CDR3 contains 15 residues. Germline V lookup: CDR1 SGHDT, CDR2 YYEEEE. Trimming cost V 6 bases and J 9 bases, with 19 bases left between them. The chain's CDR3 is CASKSLRSEVSPLHF. CDR3 nucleotide sequence: TGTGCCAGCAAAAGCCTCAGGTCCGAGGTTTCACCCCTCCACTTT.

The chain joins TRBV6-1 to TRBJ2-2; TRBD2 aligns across 8 bases. This CDR3 is 15 amino acids long. J was trimmed by 6 bases and V by 7 bases; bases with no gene match: 10. The germline V gene has CDR1 MNHNS and CDR2 SASEGT. The CDR3 coding sequence is TGTGCCAGCACCACGGGCGGGGGGTTGCCCGGGGAGCTGTTTTTT. Translating gives CASTTGGGLPGELFF.

This chain joins TRBV11-3 and TRBJ2-4; D possibly corresponds to TRBD2 (5 bases). This CDR3 is 15 amino acids long. The ends were cut back, 4 bases at V and 9 bases at J, with 19 bases in the middle. The germline CDR1 and CDR2 sequences are SGHNT and YENEEA. The CDR3 here is CASSSPNHGIAIQYF. The CDR3 coding sequence is TGTGCCAGCAGCTCACCCAACCACGGGATTGCCATTCAGTACTTC. The complete variable domain, with remaining parts taken from reference TRBV11-3 and TRBJ2-4, reads EAGVVQSPRYKIIEKKQPVAFWCNPISGHNTLYWYLQNLGQGPELLIRYENEEAVDDSQLPKDRFSAERLKGVDSTLKIQPAELGDSAVYLCASSSPNHGIAIQYFGAGTRLSVL.

The V and J genes are TRBV7-9 and TRBJ1-1; no clear D. The CDR3 loop spans 11 amino acids. The V gene lost 1 base and the J gene lost 11 bases, with 8 bases spanning the gap. The germline CDR1 and CDR2 sequences are SEHNR and FQNEAQ (reference sequence). The CDR3 DNA follows: TGTGCCAGCAGCTTAGGCCAGGTTGCTTTCTTT. This codes for CASSLGQVAFF.

This chain uses TRBV4-1 with TRBJ2-7, with 7 bases aligning to TRBD1. This CDR3 is 15 amino acids long. Germline CDR1 is MGHRA and CDR2 is YSYEKL. V dropped 4 bases and J dropped 0; count of bases not matched to a gene: 6. CDR3 sequence (DNA): TGCGCCAGCAGCCCTCGCCGGGACAGCTCCTACGAGCAGTACTTC. Protein: CASSPRRDSSYEQYF.

This rearrangement joins TRBV5-6 to TRBJ2-1; 8 nucleotides match TRBD2. The V and J ends lost 4 bases and 9 bases, in that order; junction bases with no gene match: 6. Germline V gene sequence: CDR1 SGHDT, CDR2 YYEEEE. This CDR3 is built from 13 residues. The CDR3 coding sequence is TGTGCCAGCAGCCGGCGGGGGGCTCGTGAGCAGTTCTTC. Translated, it gives CASSRRGAREQFF.

V and J are TRBV7-2 and TRBJ2-1; 14 nucleotides match TRBD2. The J segment lost 5 bases and the V segment lost 2 bases, leaving 5 bases of the junction unmatched. From germline, CDR1 is SGHTA and CDR2 FQGNSA. The length of the CDR3 is 17 residues. CDR3 DNA: TGTGCCAGCAGCTTAACCGGACTAGCGGGGGGAAACAATGAGCAGTTCTTC. Encoded protein: CASSLTGLAGGNNEQFF.

V and J are TRBV28 and TRBJ2-7; 9 bases line up with TRBD1. J was trimmed by 4 bases and V by 5 bases; bases with no gene match: 9. The CDR3 length is 15 residues. Germline lookup yields CDR1 MDHEN and CDR2 SYDVKM. The CDR3 region is CASSGGTGFQYEQYF. The CDR3 DNA is TGTGCCAGCAGTGGGGGGACAGGGTTCCAGTACGAGCAGTACTTC.

V gene TRBV5-1 combines with J gene TRBJ2-5; D ambiguous. The V gene's germline CDR1 is SGHRS and CDR2 YFSETQ. V was shortened by 4 bases and J by 9 bases, with 16 bases between the two germline ends. This CDR3 is 13 amino acids long. The CDR3 sequence is CASSPQGPEAQYF. The CDR3 DNA reads as TGCGCCAGCAGCCCCCAAGGCCCCGAGGCCCAGTACTTC.

The chain's CDR3 is CASSTEPPVGNSPLHF. CDR3 DNA: TGCGCCAGCAGCACAGAACCACCGGTTGGGAATTCACCCCTCCACTTT. This sequence joins TRBV5-1 and TRBJ1-6; D call uncertain. V lost 4 bases, J lost 7 bases, and 18 bases lay in between. Looked up from germline, CDR1 is SGHRS and CDR2 is YFSETQ. There are 16 residues in the CDR3.

The V call is TRBV11-2, the J call TRBJ2-3; tentatively, D is TRBD2 (6 bases). Trimming cost V 5 bases and J 6 bases, with 9 bases left between them. CDR3 length: 12 amino acids. Germline-derived CDR1 and CDR2 are SGHAT and FQNNGV. CDR3 residues: CASSHSGDTQYF. The CDR3 DNA reads as TGTGCCAGCAGCCACAGCGGGGATACGCAGTATTTT.

This clone was counted only a few times. The rearrangement joins TRBV10-3 to TRBJ1-3; D call uncertain. Trimming left V 1 base short and J 0 bases short, with 4 bases between. CDR3 length equals 14 residues. Germline V gene sequence: CDR1 ENHRY, CDR2 SYGVKD. The CDR3 reads CAISELRSGNTIYF. The CDR3 DNA reads as TGTGCCATCAGTGAGTTACGCTCTGGAAACACCATATATTTT.

The count of this clone is one. The chain uses TRBV18 and TRBJ2-5, with 9 positions matching TRBD1. The DNA end lines up better with TRBJ2-7; the J call may be wrong. In germline, CDR1 is KGHSH, CDR2 LQKENI. CDR3 length: 14 amino acids. CDR3 region: CASSPPDRGNEQYF. CDR3 coding DNA: TGTGCCAGCTCACCACCGGACAGGGGAAACGAGCAGTACTTC.

The chain combines TRBV6-5 with TRBJ1-1; a possible D gene is TRBD1 (6 bases). Per germline, CDR1 MNHEY and CDR2 SVGAGI. CDR3 size: 16 residues. V lost 4 bases and J 7 bases, leaving 22 bases between the germline ends. The CDR3 reads CASSFRGRGREVEAFF. CDR3 DNA sequence: TGTGCCAGCAGTTTTAGAGGCAGGGGACGGGAGGTTGAAGCTTTCTTT.

This clone was detected only a few times. This sequence joins TRBV5-6 and TRBJ2-7; TRBD1 matches 9 bases. Germline V CDR1 and CDR2: SGHDT, YYEEEE. The CDR3 extends over 15 amino acids. Losses at the gene ends were 1 base for V and 4 bases for J; bases not matched to a gene: 6. CDR3 nucleotides: TGTGCCAGCAGCTTGTCTGGGACAGGGTATTACGAGCAGTACTTC. Its protein is CASSLSGTGYYEQYF.

The chain uses TRBV19 and TRBJ1-4; TRBD1 matches 7 bases. CDR1 LNHDA and CDR2 SQIVND come from the germline V gene (reference sequence). The CDR3 totals 15 residues. V shed 4 bases, J shed 3 bases, and the junction held 5 bases outside the gene matches. This chain's CDR3 is CASSTDRAANEKLFF. DNA for the CDR3: TGTGCCAGTAGTACCGACAGGGCCGCTAATGAAAAACTGTTTTTT.

The V gene is TRBV19, the J gene TRBJ1-2; maybe TRBD1 (5 bases). Germline values: CDR1 LNHDA, CDR2 SQIVND (reference sequence). This CDR3 contains 19 residues. Trimming pared 0 bases from V and 4 bases from J, leaving 24 bases between. The CDR3 DNA sequence: TGTGCCAGTAGTATAGACCTGACTGGGGGGTCTCTAACTACCTATGGCTACACCTTC. It codes for CASSIDLTGGSLTTYGYTF.

A note on this clone: Likely a read error: the CDR3 ends without its conserved phenylalanine or tryptophan. It is unclear where the CDR3 begins or ends on the DNA, so no DNA is shown, and the CDR3 is as TCRdb lists it. The chain links TRBV6-1 to TRBJ2-7. CDR1 is MNHNS, CDR2 SASEGT, per germline. The CDR3 spans 13 amino acids, including both terminal residues. The CDR3 spells CASSEMGGERIVI.

V and J are TRBV5-4 and TRBJ2-5; no clear D gene. V was clipped by 0 bases and J by 5 bases, with 11 bases between them. The CDR3 is 14 amino acids. CDR1 is SGHNT and CDR2 is YYREEE in the germline V gene (reference sequence). CDR3 protein: CASSLEASSETQYF. CDR3 in DNA: TGTGCCAGCAGCTTGGAAGCTAGTTCGGAGACCCAGTACTTC.

By sample fraction, this clone is medium-sized. The CDR3 protein is CASYTLKFSKPNGNTIYF. The CDR3 DNA sequence: TGTGCCAGCTATACCCTTAAATTTTCGAAACCCAATGGAAACACCATATATTTT. The chain combines TRBV21-1 with TRBJ1-3. TRBV21-1 is a pseudogene locus. CDR3 length: 18 residues.

The CDR3 sequence is CASSVIGYGEQYF. CDR3 DNA sequence: TGTGCCAGCAGCGTAATTGGGTATGGCGAGCAGTACTTC. The chain has TRBV9 and TRBJ2-7; D unresolved. Germline V gene sequence: CDR1 SGDLS, CDR2 YYNGEE. V shed 1 base and J shed 6 bases, with 11 bases lying between them. CDR3 length: 13 amino acids.

Only a few counts were recorded for this clone. The CDR3: CASSYATENAFF. CDR3 sequence (DNA): TGTGCCAGCAGTTACGCGACAGAGAATGCTTTCTTT. This sequence joins TRBV6-6 and TRBJ1-1; a possible D gene is TRBD1 (5 bases). Germline CDR1 and CDR2: MNHNY and SVGAGI (reference sequence). V lost 2 bases and J 11 bases, leaving 12 bases between the germline ends. The CDR3 is made up of 12 amino acids.

The V call is TRBV11-2, the J call TRBJ2-7; D remains unclear. The CDR3 spans 14 residues. Germline V gene lookup returns CDR1 SGHAT and CDR2 FQNNGV. The ends were cut back, 3 bases at V and 2 bases at J, with 11 bases in the middle. CDR3 nucleotides: TGTGCCAGCAGCTTGTATTTTCAGACCTACGAGCAGTACTTC. Protein product: CASSLYFQTYEQYF.